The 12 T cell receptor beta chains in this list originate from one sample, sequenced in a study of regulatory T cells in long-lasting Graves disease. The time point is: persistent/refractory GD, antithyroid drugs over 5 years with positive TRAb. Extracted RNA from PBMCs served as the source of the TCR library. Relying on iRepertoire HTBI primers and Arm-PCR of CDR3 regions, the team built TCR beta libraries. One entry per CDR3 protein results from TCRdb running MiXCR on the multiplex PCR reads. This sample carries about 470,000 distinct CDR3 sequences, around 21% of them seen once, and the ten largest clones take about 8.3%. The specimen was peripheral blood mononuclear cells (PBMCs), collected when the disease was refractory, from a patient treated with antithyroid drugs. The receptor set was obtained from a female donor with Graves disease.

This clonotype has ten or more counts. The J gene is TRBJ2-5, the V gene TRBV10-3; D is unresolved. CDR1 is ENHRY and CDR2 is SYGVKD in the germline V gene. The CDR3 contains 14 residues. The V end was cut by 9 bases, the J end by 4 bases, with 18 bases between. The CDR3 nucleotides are TGTGCCATTATTATGTTGTGGGCTCGAGAGACCCAGTACTTC. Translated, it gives CAIIMLWARETQYF.

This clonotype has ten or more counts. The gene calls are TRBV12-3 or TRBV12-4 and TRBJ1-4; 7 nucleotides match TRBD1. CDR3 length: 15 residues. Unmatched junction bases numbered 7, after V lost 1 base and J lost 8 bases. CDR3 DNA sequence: TGTGCCAGCAGTTTAGAGGGGACAGTACAAGAAAAACTGTTTTTT. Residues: CASSLEGTVQEKLFF.

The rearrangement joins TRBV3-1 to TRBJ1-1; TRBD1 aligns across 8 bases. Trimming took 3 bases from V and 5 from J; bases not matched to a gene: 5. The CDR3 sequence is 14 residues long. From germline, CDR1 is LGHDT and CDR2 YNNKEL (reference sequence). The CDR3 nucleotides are TGTGCCAGCAGCCAGTCCAGGGGGCAGACTGAAGCTTTCTTT. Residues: CASSQSRGQTEAFF.

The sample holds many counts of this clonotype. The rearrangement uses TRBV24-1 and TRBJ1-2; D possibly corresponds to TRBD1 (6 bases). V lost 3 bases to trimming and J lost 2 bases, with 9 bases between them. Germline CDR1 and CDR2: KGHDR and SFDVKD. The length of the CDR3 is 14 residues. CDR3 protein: CATSDAGQNYGYTF. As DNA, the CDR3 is TGTGCCACCAGTGATGCTGGACAGAACTATGGCTACACCTTC.

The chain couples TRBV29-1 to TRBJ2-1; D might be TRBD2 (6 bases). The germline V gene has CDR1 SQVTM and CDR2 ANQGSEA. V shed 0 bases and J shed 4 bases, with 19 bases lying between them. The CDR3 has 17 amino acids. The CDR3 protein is CSVEDIPRENSYNEQFF. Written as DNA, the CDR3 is TGCAGCGTTGAAGATATACCGCGGGAAAACAGTTACAATGAGCAGTTCTTC.

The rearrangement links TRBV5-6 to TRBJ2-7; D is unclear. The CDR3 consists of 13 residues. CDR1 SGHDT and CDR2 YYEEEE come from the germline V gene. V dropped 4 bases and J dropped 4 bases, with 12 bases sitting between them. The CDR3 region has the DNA TGTGCCAGCAGCCACGGCCTAATTTACGAGCAGTACTTC. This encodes CASSHGLIYEQYF.

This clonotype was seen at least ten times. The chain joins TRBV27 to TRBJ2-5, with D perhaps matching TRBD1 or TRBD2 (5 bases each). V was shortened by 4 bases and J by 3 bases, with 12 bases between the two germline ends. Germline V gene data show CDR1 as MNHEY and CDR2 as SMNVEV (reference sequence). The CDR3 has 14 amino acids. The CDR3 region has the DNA TGTGCCAGCAGTTCAGCGGCAGGGAAAGAGACCCAGTACTTC. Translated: CASSSAAGKETQYF.

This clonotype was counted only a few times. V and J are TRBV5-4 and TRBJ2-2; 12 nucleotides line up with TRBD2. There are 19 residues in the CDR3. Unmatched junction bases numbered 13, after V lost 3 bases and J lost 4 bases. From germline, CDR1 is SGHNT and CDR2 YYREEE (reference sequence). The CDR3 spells CASSSGLAGPSYLTGELFF. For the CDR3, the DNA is TGTGCCAGCAGCTCTGGACTAGCGGGGCCAAGCTATCTCACCGGGGAGCTGTTTTTT.

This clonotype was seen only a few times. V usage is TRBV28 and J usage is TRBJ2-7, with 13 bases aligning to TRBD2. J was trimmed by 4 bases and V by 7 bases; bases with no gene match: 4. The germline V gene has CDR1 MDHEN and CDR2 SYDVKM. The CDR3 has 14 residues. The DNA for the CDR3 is TGTGCCAGCACGTGGACTAGCGGGAGTTACGAGCAGTACTTC. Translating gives CASTWTSGSYEQYF.

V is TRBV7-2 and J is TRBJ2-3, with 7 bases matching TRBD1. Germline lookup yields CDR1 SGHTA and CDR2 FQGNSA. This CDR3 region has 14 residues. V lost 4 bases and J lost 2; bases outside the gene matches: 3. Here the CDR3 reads CASSSTGVTDTQYF. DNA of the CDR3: TGTGCCAGCAGCTCCACAGGGGTCACAGATACGCAGTATTTT. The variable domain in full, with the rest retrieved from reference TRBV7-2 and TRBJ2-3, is GAGVSQSPSNKVTEKGKDVELRCDPISGHTALYWYRQSLGQGLEFLIYFQGNSAPDKSGLPSDRFSAERTGGSVSTLTIQRTQQEDSAVYLCASSSTGVTDTQYFGPGTRLTVL.

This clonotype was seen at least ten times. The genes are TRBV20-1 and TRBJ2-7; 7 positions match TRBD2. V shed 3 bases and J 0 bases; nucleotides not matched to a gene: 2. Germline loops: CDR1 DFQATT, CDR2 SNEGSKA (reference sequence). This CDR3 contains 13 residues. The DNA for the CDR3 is TGCAGTGCTAGCGGGAGGAGCTCCTACGAGCAGTACTTC. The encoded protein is CSASGRSSYEQYF.

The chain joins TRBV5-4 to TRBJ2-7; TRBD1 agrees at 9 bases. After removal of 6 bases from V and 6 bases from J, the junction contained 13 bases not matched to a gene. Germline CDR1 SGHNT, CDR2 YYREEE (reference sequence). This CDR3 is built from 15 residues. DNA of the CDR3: TGTGCCAGCACCTCGAGGGGACAGGGTCTTTTCGAGCAGTACTTC. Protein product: CASTSRGQGLFEQYF.